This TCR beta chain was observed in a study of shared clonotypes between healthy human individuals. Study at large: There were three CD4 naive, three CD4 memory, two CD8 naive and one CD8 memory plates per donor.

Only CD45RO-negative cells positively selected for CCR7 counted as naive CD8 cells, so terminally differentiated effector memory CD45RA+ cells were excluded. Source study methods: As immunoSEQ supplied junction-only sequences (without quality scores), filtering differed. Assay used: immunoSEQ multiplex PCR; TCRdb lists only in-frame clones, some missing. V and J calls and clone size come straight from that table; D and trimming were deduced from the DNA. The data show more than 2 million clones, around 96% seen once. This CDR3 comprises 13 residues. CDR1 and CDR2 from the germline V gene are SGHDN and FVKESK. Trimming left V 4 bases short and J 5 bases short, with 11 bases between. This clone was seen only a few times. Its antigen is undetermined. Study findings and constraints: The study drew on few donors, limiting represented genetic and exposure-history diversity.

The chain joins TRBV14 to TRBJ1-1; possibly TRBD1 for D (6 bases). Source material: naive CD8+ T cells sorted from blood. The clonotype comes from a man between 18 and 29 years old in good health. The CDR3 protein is CASSLGGWTEAFF. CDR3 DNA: TGTGCCAGCAGCCTCGGGGGCTGGACTGAAGCTTTCTTT. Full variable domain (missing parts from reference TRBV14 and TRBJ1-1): EAGVTQFPSHSVIEKGQTVTLRCDPISGHDNLYWYRRVMGKEIKFLLHFVKESKQDESGMPNNRFLAERTGGTYSTLKVQPAELEDSGVYFCASSLGGWTEAFFGQGTRLTVV.